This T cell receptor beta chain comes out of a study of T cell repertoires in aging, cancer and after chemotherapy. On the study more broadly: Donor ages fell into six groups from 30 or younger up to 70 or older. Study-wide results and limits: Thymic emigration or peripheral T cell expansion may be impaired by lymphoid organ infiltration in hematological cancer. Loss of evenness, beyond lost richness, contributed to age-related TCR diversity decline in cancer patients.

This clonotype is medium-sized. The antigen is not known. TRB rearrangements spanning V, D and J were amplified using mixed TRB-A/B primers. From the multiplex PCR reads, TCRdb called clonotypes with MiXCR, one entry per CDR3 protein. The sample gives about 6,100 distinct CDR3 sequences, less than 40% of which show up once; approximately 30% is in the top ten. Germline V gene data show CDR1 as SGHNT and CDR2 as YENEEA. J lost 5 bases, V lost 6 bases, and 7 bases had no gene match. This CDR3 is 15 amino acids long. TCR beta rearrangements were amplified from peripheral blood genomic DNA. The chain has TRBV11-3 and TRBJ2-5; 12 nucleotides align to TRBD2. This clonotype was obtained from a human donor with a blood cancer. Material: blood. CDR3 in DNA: TGTGCCAGCAGTCCAGGACTAGCGGGAACGGAGACCCAGTACTTC. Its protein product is CASSPGLAGTETQYF. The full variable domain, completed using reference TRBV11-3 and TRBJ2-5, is EAGVVQSPRYKIIEKKQPVAFWCNPISGHNTLYWYLQNLGQGPELLIRYENEEAVDDSQLPKDRFSAERLKGVDSTLKIQPAELGDSAVYLCASSPGLAGTETQYFGPGTRLLVL.